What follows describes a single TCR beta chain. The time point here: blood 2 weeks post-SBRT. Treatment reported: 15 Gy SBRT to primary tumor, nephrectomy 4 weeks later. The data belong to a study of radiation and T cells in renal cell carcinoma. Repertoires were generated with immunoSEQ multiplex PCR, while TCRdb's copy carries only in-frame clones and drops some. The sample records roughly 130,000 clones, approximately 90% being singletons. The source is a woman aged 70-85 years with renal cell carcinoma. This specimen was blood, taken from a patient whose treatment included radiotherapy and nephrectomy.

The CDR3 here is CATDSGTRIYGYTF. Written as DNA, the CDR3 is TGTGCCACCGACTCAGGGACCCGTATTTACGGCTACACCTTC. V and J are TRBV6-1 and TRBJ1-2, with D perhaps matching TRBD1 (5 bases). Germline assignment: CDR1 MNHNS and CDR2 SASEGT. CDR3 length: 14 residues. Trimming took 10 bases from V and 8 from J, leaving 23 bases between them.